Sequencing of this TCR beta chain was carried out in a study of blood T cells in healthy people across ages. Alongside a J-beta primer mix, a sample-barcoded 5' primer served in a second PCR lasting roughly 7 to 11 cycles. A single record per CDR3 protein comes from TCRdb applying MiXCR to the 5' RACE reads. The repertoire holds about 930,000 distinct CDR3 sequences, with roughly 28% as singletons. Trimming left V 0 bases short and J 6 bases short, with 12 bases between. The CDR3 runs 15 residues. CDR1 LNHNV and CDR2 YYDKDF come from the germline V gene (reference sequence). Points from the study as a whole: As age increased, TCR beta diversity per million T cells fell in a roughly linear fashion.

About this clonotype itself: The antigen remains unidentified. With a much larger clone just one base away, this may be a read error.

In addition, the sample was reused for a study of T cells of mothers and their children.

This chain links TRBV15 with TRBJ2-1, with D possibly matching TRBD2 (5 bases). This clonotype originated in a woman between 40 and 55 years old in good health. The source material was blood. The DNA of the CDR3 is TGTGCCACCAGCAGAGATGGGGAGTTGGGCAATGAGCAGTTCTTC. This translates into CATSRDGELGNEQFF.